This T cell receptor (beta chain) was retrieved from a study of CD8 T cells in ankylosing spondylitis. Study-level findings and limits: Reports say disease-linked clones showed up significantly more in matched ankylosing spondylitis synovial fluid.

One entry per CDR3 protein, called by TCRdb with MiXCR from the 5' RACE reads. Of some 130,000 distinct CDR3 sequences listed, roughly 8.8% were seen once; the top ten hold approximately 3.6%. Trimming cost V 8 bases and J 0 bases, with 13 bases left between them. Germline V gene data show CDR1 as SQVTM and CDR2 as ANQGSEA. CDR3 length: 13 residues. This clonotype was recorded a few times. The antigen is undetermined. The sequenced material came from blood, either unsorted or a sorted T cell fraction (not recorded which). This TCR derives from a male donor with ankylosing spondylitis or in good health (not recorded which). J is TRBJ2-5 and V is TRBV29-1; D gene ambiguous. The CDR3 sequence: CSSAPENQETQYF. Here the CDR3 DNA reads TGCAGCTCTGCTCCGGAGAACCAAGAGACCCAGTACTTC. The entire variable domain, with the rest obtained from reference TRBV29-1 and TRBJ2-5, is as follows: SAVISQKPSRDICQRGTSLTIQCQVDSQVTMMFWYRQQPGQSLTLIATANQGSEATYESGFVIDKFPISRPNLTFSTLTVSNMSPEDSSIYLCSSAPENQETQYFGPGTRLLVL.